The TCR beta chain described here comes from a study of T cell responses to AZD1222 COVID-19 vaccine (dated by TCRdb to about 2021). Regarding the complete study: Because spike-specific TCR depth and breadth did not differ between the two schedules, AZD1222 recipients who got a second dose at roughly 4 weeks were pooled with those who got a second dose at roughly 12 weeks. TCR sequencing covered some 240 trial participants: nearly 210 given two doses of AZD1222 and 26 given two doses of MenACWY control vaccine. Enrollment into the trials was organized by age into subgroups of 18-55, 56-69 and 70-plus years, and those subgroups contained 148, 28 and 57 TCR-sequenced participants, respectively.

The CDR3 regions of human TCRbeta chains were subjected to immunosequencing. The published analysis was carried out like this. Repertoire TCRs were matched against a reference library of SARS-CoV-2-specific TCRs generated with the MIRA antigen-specificity platform. Breadth was defined as the fraction of unique TCRs that were SARS-CoV-2-associated, and depth was defined as the fraction of total T cells that were SARS-CoV-2-associated. Using the MIRA data, every spike-specific TCR was mapped to the spike region that the TCR reacted to and assigned to either a CD4 or a CD8 class. Log10-transformed breadth and depth values were compared by one-way ANOVA with Sidak's multiple comparisons tests. TCRdb limited this immuneACCESS table to in-frame rearrangements with V and J called. A share of clones is missing; checked studies link under half to unresolved V genes, and the rest is unexplained. Clone size and the V and J calls come from that table; the DNA yielded D and trimming. Present in this sample are about 180,000 clones, more than 90% of which were seen just once. The ten most abundant clones make up less than 3% of the sample.

Deletion took 1 base off V and 3 bases off J, with a span of 13 bases between the germline ends. Looking up the germline V gene (reference sequence) yields CDR1 LGHDT and CDR2 YNNKEL. There are 15 amino acids in the CDR3, from cysteine to phenylalanine inclusive. Solely the CDR3 DNA is kept, with 45 bases framed from the first base. This clone came up once. Its recognized antigen is unknown. No base-level quality is on record; no much larger clone is a single base apart. Paper-wide results and their limitations: Vaccine-associated CD4 TCRs spanned the whole spike protein, with dominant responses in regions 160-218 and 743-854. The 56-69-year group was small, and its depth increase did not reach significance, likely because of low power. No day 14 peak-response samples were available, so repertoires were characterized only after the peak T cell response. Participants were mostly white British and included more females than males, and it was suggested by the authors that clonal diversity may have been underestimated. A significant rise in spike-specific TCR breadth and depth was observed after two AZD1222 doses relative to day 0 and relative to MenACWY recipients. Conclusions about previously exposed vaccinees were limited because only six AZD1222 recipients were SARS-CoV-2 seropositive at baseline. Reportedly, close to half of the unique spike-specific TCRs recognized epitopes lying outside the regions that are mutated in the B.1.351 and B.1.1.7 variants.

What this sample's time point label stands for: baseline before first vaccination. Vaccinee samples were obtained from the UK trials COV001 and COV002, which included a single-blind randomized controlled phase 2/3 trial of AZD1222 (ChAdOx1 nCoV-19) in healthy adults. Trial participant PBMC samples were collected at day 0 and day 28 after the second dose for TCRbeta chain sequencing. The source is an adult in good health. This chain joins TRBV3-1 (or the pseudogene TRBV3-2) to TRBJ2-7; the D assignment is uncertain and may be TRBD1 or TRBD2, with 5 bases supporting each. The specimen was peripheral blood, collected on day 0 of AZD1222 vaccination. The CDR3 has the sequence CASSQGVVGGYEQYF. The nucleotide sequence is TGTGCCAGCAGCCAAGGGGTCGTTGGGGGCTACGAGCAGTACTTC.